Listed below are T cell receptor beta chains from one sample, sequenced in a study of lymphopenia after photon versus proton radiotherapy. The data were produced by immunoSEQ multiplex PCR, yet TCRdb's version contains in-frame clones alone and is incomplete. Here the sample spans 40,000 to 45,000 clones, roughly four fifths being singletons. The input for sequencing was peripheral blood, taken from a patient treated with proton-based radiotherapy. These receptors came from a woman aged 70-85 years with pancreatic cancer. The CDR3 runs from the conserved cysteine through the conserved F or W. A D gene is named only where the DNA matches it firmly. Only part of the rows carry a size: once, few, many, or a class if the clone is expanded.

v_call,d_call,clone_size,j_call,cdr3_aa,cdr3_nt
TRBV5-1,-,-,TRBJ2-2,CASSLGTDTGELFF,TGCGCCAGCAGCTTGGGGACAGACACCGGGGAGCTGTTTTTT
TRBV19,-,-,TRBJ2-7,CASRGRGSYEQYF,TGTGCCAGTAGAGGACGGGGAAGTTACGAGCAGTACTTC
TRBV7-9,TRBD2,-,TRBJ2-1,CASSLAGGLAVDEQFF,TGTGCCAGCAGCTTGGCCGGGGGACTAGCGGTCGATGAGCAGTTCTTC
TRBV5-4,-,-,TRBJ2-3,CASTGGALTDTQYF,TGTGCCAGCACCGGCGGGGCATTAACAGATACGCAGTATTTT
TRBV19,-,-,TRBJ1-1,CASSTSLNTEAFF,TGTGCCAGTAGTACCTCCCTGAACACTGAAGCTTTCTTT
TRBV7-3,-,-,TRBJ2-1,CASSLMTGPDFNEQFF,TGTGCCAGCAGCTTAATGACCGGGCCGGACTTCAATGAGCAGTTCTTC
TRBV28,TRBD1,-,TRBJ2-7,CASSRQGLYEQYF,TGTGCCAGCAGTAGACAGGGGCTCTACGAGCAGTACTTC
TRBV5-6,TRBD1,-,TRBJ1-1,CASSLGDRNTEAFF,TGTGCCAGCAGCTTGGGGGACAGAAACACTGAAGCTTTCTTT
TRBV28,-,once,TRBJ1-2,CASRSADRSIYGYTF,TGTGCCAGCAGATCCGCAGACAGGTCGATCTATGGCTACACCTTC
TRBV19,-,-,TRBJ1-1,CASSYEGGRAFF,TGTGCCAGTAGCTACGAAGGAGGACGAGCTTTCTTT
TRBV21-1,-,-,TRBJ2-5,CASSKDGSGVGETQYF,TGTGCCAGCAGCAAGGATGGATCAGGGGTAGGAGAGACCCAGTACTTC
TRBV14,TRBD2,once,TRBJ2-7,CASSRYSGGDGSYEQYF,TGTGCCAGCAGCCGATACTCGGGGGGGGACGGGTCCTACGAGCAGTACTTC
TRBV4-2,TRBD2,-,TRBJ2-1,CASSLVSTSGNEQFF,TGTGCCAGCAGCCTAGTTTCGACTAGCGGAAATGAGCAGTTCTTC
TRBV2,TRBD1,-,TRBJ1-2,CASSSDRGNGYTF,TGTGCCAGCAGTAGCGACAGGGGGAATGGCTACACCTTC
TRBV21-1,-,-,TRBJ1-5,CASGQEDNRGNQPQHF,TGTGCCAGCGGTCAGGAAGATAACCGGGGCAATCAGCCCCAGCATTTT
TRBV11-3,TRBD2,many,TRBJ2-7,CASSSTGTSGSEQYF,TGTGCCAGCAGCTCAACCGGGACTAGCGGGAGTGAGCAGTACTTC
TRBV5-4,-,-,TRBJ2-6,CASSSLLSGANVLTF,TGTGCCAGCAGCTCTCTCCTCTCTGGGGCCAACGTCCTGACTTTC
TRBV10-3,-,-,TRBJ1-2,CAISEEENYGYTF,TGTGCCATCAGTGAGGAGGAGAACTATGGCTACACCTTC
TRBV27,TRBD1,-,TRBJ2-2,CASGIQGTGELFF,TGTGCCAGCGGAATACAGGGGACCGGGGAGCTGTTTTTT
TRBV6-5,-,-,TRBJ1-5,CASRPTQGQPQHF,TGTGCCAGCAGACCGACACAGGGTCAGCCCCAGCATTTT
TRBV7-3,-,once,TRBJ2-7,CASSISPSWEQYF,TGTGCCAGCAGCATTTCCCCTTCCTGGGAGCAGTACTTC
TRBV7-8,-,few,TRBJ1-1,CASSLAPRASGNTEAFF,TGTGCCAGCAGCTTAGCTCCTAGGGCTTCGGGAAACACTGAAGCTTTCTTT
TRBV18,-,-,TRBJ2-7,CASSPPAVWGEQYF,TGTGCCAGCTCACCCCCGGCCGTTTGGGGCGAGCAGTACTTC
TRBV7-2,-,-,TRBJ1-5,CASSLGGGSGQPQHF,TGTGCCAGCAGCTTAGGTGGGGGAAGCGGGCAGCCCCAGCATTTT
TRBV7-9,TRBD2,once,TRBJ2-5,CASSLRLAGFIEETQYF,TGTGCCAGCAGCTTAAGGCTAGCGGGGTTTATAGAAGAGACCCAGTACTTC
TRBV9,TRBD2,-,TRBJ2-7,CASRPGLPYEQYF,TGTGCCTCCAGACCGGGACTACCCTACGAGCAGTACTTC
TRBV7-9,-,-,TRBJ2-1,CASSLFGGNHNEQFF,TGTGCCAGCAGCTTATTTGGCGGGAATCACAATGAGCAGTTCTTC
TRBV7-2,-,-,TRBJ1-2,CASSLSGDGYTF,TGTGCCAGCAGCCTTTCAGGGGATGGCTACACCTTC
TRBV11-2,TRBD2,-,TRBJ2-3,CASSLAPTSSQGTDTQYF,TGTGCCAGCAGCTTAGCACCGACTAGCTCGCAGGGCACAGATACGCAGTATTTT
TRBV18,TRBD1,-,TRBJ2-6,CASFRGQAGANVLTF,TGTGCCAGCTTCCGAGGACAGGCTGGGGCCAACGTCCTGACTTTC
TRBV5-1,TRBD1,-,TRBJ2-7,CASSTQTGDVYEQYF,TGCGCCAGCAGCACCCAGACAGGGGACGTTTACGAGCAGTACTTC
TRBV27,TRBD2,-,TRBJ2-3,CASSLFGGSRPDTQYF,TGTGCCAGCAGTTTATTTGGCGGGAGTAGACCAGATACGCAGTATTTT
TRBV19,TRBD1,-,TRBJ2-1,CASSITGQGYNEQFF,TGTGCCAGTAGTATAACCGGACAGGGGTACAATGAGCAGTTCTTC
TRBV5-1,TRBD1,-,TRBJ2-7,CASSSTGGSYEQYF,TGCGCCAGCAGCTCTACAGGGGGCTCCTACGAGCAGTACTTC
TRBV25-1,-,-,TRBJ2-1,CASSLGSYRQFF,TGTGCCAGCAGTCTAGGGAGTTATCGGCAGTTCTTC
TRBV5-1,-,-,TRBJ2-2,CASSVRTDTGELFF,TGCGCCAGCAGCGTCAGGACGGACACCGGGGAGCTGTTTTTT
TRBV5-1,-,-,TRBJ1-1,CASSRDRPNEAFF,TGCGCCAGCAGCCGAGACAGACCCAATGAAGCTTTCTTT
TRBV5-1,-,-,TRBJ1-1,CASSLGRARDTEAFF,TGCGCCAGCAGCTTGGGTAGGGCGAGGGACACTGAAGCTTTCTTT
TRBV4-3,-,-,TRBJ2-1,CASSQEVSYNEQFF,TGCGCCAGCAGCCAAGAGGTCAGTTACAATGAGCAGTTCTTC
TRBV19,-,-,TRBJ2-1,CASSSTGLSSYNEQFF,TGTGCCAGTAGTTCAACAGGTCTTAGCTCCTACAATGAGCAGTTCTTC
TRBV4-3,-,-,TRBJ2-4,CASSGRLSNIQYF,TGCGCCAGCAGCGGGAGGTTATCAAACATTCAGTACTTC
TRBV5-1,-,many,TRBJ1-1,CASSLGGSRNTEAFF,TGCGCCAGCAGCTTGGGGGGTTCCCGGAACACTGAAGCTTTCTTT
TRBV7-3,-,-,TRBJ2-5,CASSLDPRGRETQYF,TGTGCCAGCAGCTTGGACCCTCGTGGTAGAGAGACCCAGTACTTC
TRBV6-5,-,-,TRBJ2-1,CASNRADNEQFF,TGTGCCAGCAACAGGGCCGACAATGAGCAGTTCTTC
TRBV5-1,-,-,TRBJ2-7,CASKHPGRTYEQYF,TGCGCCAGCAAACATCCCGGGAGAACCTACGAGCAGTACTTC
TRBV4-3,-,-,TRBJ2-6,CASSQEFRITGANVLTF,TGCGCCAGCAGCCAAGAGTTTAGGATAACTGGGGCCAACGTCCTGACTTTC